This TCR beta chain comes out of a study of blood T cell repertoires in COVID-19. Study summary: Researchers got acute and convalescent COVID-19 samples from the United States, Italy and Spain. T cells, B-cell-depleted T cells, or PBMCs provided the cDNA or gDNA that served as material.

This CDR3 comprises 14 residues. Germline assignment: CDR1 SGDLS and CDR2 YYNGEE. J was trimmed by 1 base and V by 9 bases; bases with no gene match: 5. Generated by immunoSEQ multiplex PCR, the TCRdb table keeps only in-frame clones and is missing some. The sample consists of more than 85,000 clones, more than 80% of them appearing once. Source material: peripheral blood. The receptor was derived from a woman aged 70-85 years with acute or convalescent COVID-19. This chain joins TRBV9 and TRBJ2-1, with TRBD1 matching 9 bases. CDR3 amino acids: CATLGTGSYNEQFF. The CDR3 DNA reads TGTGCCACCCTCGGGACAGGGTCCTACAATGAGCAGTTCTTC.